This T cell receptor (beta chain) was documented in a study of T cells in Graves' hyperthyroidism and ophthalmopathy. Study-wide results and limits: Ophthalmopathy was predicted by the model a median of about six months ahead of onset.

This clonotype was counted many times. Its matching antigen is unknown. Patients aged 18 to 65 had newly diagnosed hyperthyroidism of under 2 months' duration. Trimming took off 1 base at V and 7 bases at J, with 13 bases between the two ends. The CDR3 loop spans 14 amino acids. Germline CDR1 reads SGHVS; CDR2 reads FQNEAQ. What was amplified from RNA transcripts were TCR beta CDR3 regions. HTBI primers drove first-round RT-PCR of the TCR CDR3. One entry per CDR3 protein, called by TCRdb with MiXCR from the multiplex PCR reads. The table has 550,000 to 800,000 distinct CDR3 sequences, around a sixth seen once.

The sequence was collected from a man aged 50 to 59 with Graves' hyperthyroidism. Sequencing was performed on blood. The V and J genes are TRBV7-8 and TRBJ1-1; perhaps TRBD1 as D (6 bases). CDR3 sequence reads: CASSLGGGGFEAFF. The CDR3 DNA follows: TGTGCCAGCAGCTTAGGGGGGGGCGGATTTGAAGCTTTCTTT.